Each of the 22 T cell receptor beta chains below was sequenced from the same sample in a study of cytotoxic CD8 clonotypes in ibrutinib-treated CLL. Generated by immunoSEQ multiplex PCR, the TCRdb table keeps only in-frame clones and is missing some. Of tens of thousands of clones listed, over 65% are singletons. The sample here was PBMCs, taken after 24 months of ibrutinib treatment. These receptors all come from a human donor with chronic lymphocytic leukemia.

In this sample, this clone turned up a few times. The CDR3 reads CASRRTGGGTGELFF. CDR3 DNA: TGTGCCAGCAGAAGGACAGGGGGGGGCACCGGGGAGCTGTTTTTT. V gene TRBV25-1 combines with J gene TRBJ2-2; 10 positions agree with TRBD1. J gave up 4 bases and V 6 bases, and 5 bases lay outside the gene matches. Germline lookup yields CDR1 MGHDK and CDR2 SYGVNS. This CDR3 is 15 amino acids long.

The chain uses TRBV2 and TRBJ1-5, with D hard to call. The CDR3 loop spans 17 amino acids. Trimming cost V 2 bases and J 7 bases, with 21 bases left between them. CDR1 is SNHLY, CDR2 FYNNEI, per germline. In nucleotides, the CDR3 is TGTGCCAGCAGTGAAATTCGGGTTCGCTCCAATCGGCAGCCCCAGCATTTT. Its translation is CASSEIRVRSNRQPQHF.

The chain carries TRBV6-5 and TRBJ1-1; TRBD1 is a possible D gene (5 bases). V was clipped by 2 bases and J by 5 bases, with 18 bases between them. The V gene's germline CDR1 is MNHEY and CDR2 SVGAGI. This CDR3 has 16 amino acids. The DNA for the CDR3 is TGTGCCAGCAGTTACGACCACAGGTTTCTGGGGACTGAAGCTTTCTTT. Protein sequence: CASSYDHRFLGTEAFF.

V gene TRBV7-9 combines with J gene TRBJ2-5, with 8 nucleotides matching TRBD1. CDR3 size: 15 residues. The germline gives CDR1 SEHNR, CDR2 FQNEAQ (reference sequence). The ends lost 5 bases at V and 2 bases at J; junction bases unmatched: 7. Written as DNA, the CDR3 is TGTGCCAGCAGCGCGACAGGGGAAATTCAAGAGACCCAGTACTTC. It translates to CASSATGEIQETQYF.

The gene calls are TRBV11-2 and TRBJ2-7, with 8 nucleotides matching TRBD1. V shed 4 bases and J 3 bases; nucleotides not matched to a gene: 8. This CDR3 region has 15 residues. Germline CDR1 reads SGHAT; CDR2 reads FQNNGV. The CDR3 loop is CASSYTGTGFYEQYF. CDR3 nucleotide sequence: TGTGCCAGCAGCTATACCGGGACAGGATTCTACGAGCAGTACTTC.

This clone was detected a few times. The chain carries TRBV19 and TRBJ1-2; D is unclear. This CDR3 region has 12 residues. Per the germline V gene, CDR1 is LNHDA and CDR2 is SQIVND (reference sequence). V lost 3 bases to trimming and J lost 8 bases, with 10 bases between them. The CDR3: CASSIGNTGYTF. In DNA form, the CDR3 reads TGTGCCAGTAGTATTGGGAACACCGGCTACACCTTC.

V and J are TRBV7-6 and TRBJ2-7, with D perhaps being TRBD1 or TRBD2 (5 bases each). Germline CDR1 reads SGHVS; CDR2 reads FNYEAQ. V was pared by 5 bases and J by 1 base, with 12 bases between. This CDR3 has 14 amino acids. In DNA, the CDR3 is TGTGCCAGCAGCCTGGGACGGTCGTCCTACGAGCAGTACTTC. Protein product: CASSLGRSSYEQYF.

The V gene is TRBV4-1, the J gene TRBJ2-5; no reliable D call. Germline values: CDR1 MGHRA, CDR2 YSYEKL. The CDR3 runs to 14 residues. Trimming stripped 3 bases from V and 1 base from J, with 9 bases between. DNA of the CDR3: TGCGCCAGCAGCCACCGAGGCCTCCAAGAGACCCAGTACTTC. Its protein product is CASSHRGLQETQYF.

The chain uses TRBV6-5 and TRBJ2-1; D is perhaps TRBD1 or TRBD2 (5 bases each). Germline V gene lookup returns CDR1 MNHEY and CDR2 SVGAGI. The CDR3 sequence is 16 residues long. V was pared by 0 bases and J by 5 bases, with 14 bases between. DNA for the CDR3: TGTGCCAGCAGTTACTCGAGAGGGCTGGGGGACAATGAGCAGTTCTTC. Amino acid sequence: CASSYSRGLGDNEQFF.

Of note for this clone: Other DNA sequences in the sample encode the same CDR3. The rearrangement links TRBV14 to TRBJ2-3; 9 bases are a match to TRBD1. CDR3 size: 14 residues. Germline CDR1 and CDR2: SGHDN and FVKESK. V lost 5 bases and J lost 1; bases outside the gene matches: 1. The CDR3 DNA sequence: TGTGCCAGCAGCAGGACAGGGGGCACAGATACGCAGTATTTT. It yields the protein CASSRTGGTDTQYF.

The rearrangement links TRBV4-2 to TRBJ2-2; possible D gene TRBD1, 6 bases. Trimming left V 4 bases short and J 7 bases short, with 10 bases between. CDR1 and CDR2 from the germline V gene are LGHNA and YNFKEQ. There are 13 residues in the CDR3. In nucleotides, the CDR3 is TGTGCCAGCAGCCCCCCAGGGGTCGGGGAGCTGTTTTTT. It translates to CASSPPGVGELFF.

The rearrangement joins TRBV28 to TRBJ1-3; TRBD1 matches 8 bases. CDR3 length equals 15 residues. V was clipped by 3 bases and J by 8 bases; unmatched bases: 9. CDR1 is MDHEN, CDR2 SYDVKM, per germline. CDR3 coding DNA: TGTGCCAGCAGTTTCCCTGGACAGGGAATGGACACCATATATTTT. Amino acids: CASSFPGQGMDTIYF.

The CDR3 nucleotides read TGCGCCAGCAGCTTGTTTGGTGGGGAGACTGAAGCTTTCTTT. Translated: CASSLFGGETEAFF. The V gene is TRBV5-1, the J gene TRBJ1-1; D remains unclear. Per the germline V gene, CDR1 is SGHRS and CDR2 is YFSETQ. CDR3 length equals 14 residues. Trimming took 1 base from V and 5 from J, leaving 12 bases between them. Using reference TRBV5-1 and TRBJ1-1 for the parts outside the CDR3, the full variable domain is KAGVTQTPRYLIKTRGQQVTLSCSPISGHRSVSWYQQTPGQGLQFLFEYFSETQRNKGNFPGRFSGRQFSNSRSEMNVSTLELGDSALYLCASSLFGGETEAFFGQGTRLTVV.

The J gene is TRBJ2-3, the V gene TRBV29-1, with 7 bases aligning to TRBD2. CDR1 is SQVTM and CDR2 is ANQGSEA in the germline V gene. The CDR3 covers 14 residues. With V trimmed by 4 bases and J by 5 bases, 9 bases remained unmatched. The CDR3 loop reads CSVGWGGSGDTQYF. The CDR3, as DNA: TGCAGCGTTGGGTGGGGCGGGAGTGGAGATACGCAGTATTTT.

This CDR3 reads CASSAYGGSNQPQHF. The CDR3 bases are TGTGCCAGCAGCGCCTACGGGGGGAGCAATCAGCCCCAGCATTTT. This sequence joins TRBV2 and TRBJ1-5; tentative D call: TRBD1 (5 bases). Germline V CDR1 and CDR2: SNHLY, FYNNEI. The ends were cut back, 6 bases at V and 1 base at J, with 13 bases in the middle. This CDR3 has 15 amino acids.

The chain uses TRBV11-3 and TRBJ2-1; D perhaps matches TRBD1 (6 bases). CDR3 size: 14 residues. Trimming shortened V by 5 bases and J by 4 bases, and 12 bases separated the two germline ends. The germline gives CDR1 SGHNT, CDR2 YENEEA. CDR3 in amino acids: CASSPRGSYNEQFF. CDR3 DNA sequence: TGTGCCAGCAGCCCGAGGGGGTCTTACAATGAGCAGTTCTTC.

The chain uses TRBV28 and TRBJ1-1; tentative D call: TRBD1 (6 bases). The germline V gene has CDR1 MDHEN and CDR2 SYDVKM. This CDR3 is built from 15 residues. V lost 3 bases and J 5 bases, leaving 16 bases between the germline ends. The CDR3 DNA is TGTGCCAGCAGTTTCCTCGGGGGTAGGGGGACTGAAGCTTTCTTT. Protein product: CASSFLGGRGTEAFF.

The J gene is TRBJ2-6, the V gene TRBV27; D tentatively fits TRBD1 or TRBD2 (6 bases each). In germline, CDR1 is MNHEY, CDR2 SMNVEV (reference sequence). Trimming stripped 0 bases from V and 1 base from J, with 16 bases between. There are 19 residues in the CDR3. CDR3: CASSLSRGASRSGANVLTF. The CDR3 region has the DNA TGTGCCAGCAGTTTATCGAGGGGGGCGTCTAGGTCTGGGGCCAACGTCCTGACTTTC. Together with reference TRBV27 and TRBJ2-6, the CDR3 gives the full variable domain: EAQVTQNPRYLITVTGKKLTVTCSQNMNHEYMSWYRQDPGLGLRQIYYSMNVEVTDKGDVPEGYKVSRKEKRNFPLILESPSPNQTSLYFCASSLSRGASRSGANVLTFGAGSRLTVL.

This clone was found once. J is TRBJ2-1 and V is TRBV5-1; D is uncertain. V was cut by 0 bases and J by 7 bases, with 5 bases left in between. CDR1 and CDR2 from the germline V gene are SGHRS and YFSETQ. The CDR3 contains 12 residues. For the CDR3, the DNA is TGCGCCAGCAGCTTGGCCTGGAATGAGCAGTTCTTC. This gives the protein CASSLAWNEQFF.

The chain carries TRBV4-2 and TRBJ2-1; 10 positions match TRBD2. J was trimmed by 10 bases and V by 1 base; bases with no gene match: 10. The germline CDR1 and CDR2 sequences are LGHNA and YNFKEQ. The CDR3 runs to 16 residues. The CDR3 spells CASSQGAGGTTIEQFF. CDR3 in DNA: TGTGCCAGCAGCCAAGGAGCGGGAGGGACTACAATCGAGCAGTTCTTC.

The chain links TRBV2 to TRBJ2-7; D gene unclear. This CDR3 contains 12 residues. CDR1 and CDR2 (germline): SNHLY, FYNNEI. The V end lost 6 bases, the J end lost 3 bases, and 9 bases lay between the germline ends. For the CDR3, the DNA is TGTGCCAGCAGGGTGGACGGCTACGAGCAGTACTTC. Protein: CASRVDGYEQYF.

V is TRBV7-9 and J is TRBJ1-2, with 8 nucleotides matching TRBD1. CDR1 SEHNR and CDR2 FQNEAQ come from the germline V gene (reference sequence). The CDR3 totals 14 residues. V lost 1 base to trimming and J lost 8 bases; unmatched junction nucleotides: 6. In DNA, the CDR3 is TGTGCCAGCAGCTTAGGCCGGACAGGGTACGGCTACACCTTC. Translation gives CASSLGRTGYGYTF.